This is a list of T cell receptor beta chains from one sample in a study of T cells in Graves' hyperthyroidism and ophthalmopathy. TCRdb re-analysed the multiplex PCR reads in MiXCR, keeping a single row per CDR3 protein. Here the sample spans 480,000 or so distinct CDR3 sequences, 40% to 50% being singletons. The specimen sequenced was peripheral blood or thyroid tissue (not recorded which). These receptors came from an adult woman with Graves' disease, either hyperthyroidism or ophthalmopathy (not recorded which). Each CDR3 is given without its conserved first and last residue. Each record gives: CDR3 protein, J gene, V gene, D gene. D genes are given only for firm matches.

ASSRNGGEYEQY,TRBJ2-7,TRBV7-9,TRBD2
AISVVGEKLF,TRBJ1-4,TRBV10-3,NA
ASSGGVYEQY,TRBJ2-7,TRBV11-2,TRBD1
ASSLETQY,TRBJ2-5,TRBV7-9,NA
ASSPDGGVRNTEAF,TRBJ1-1,TRBV11-2,NA
ATSLTGAGVGTEAF,TRBJ1-1,TRBV15,TRBD1
ASSHRLAGKPYEQY,TRBJ2-7,TRBV5-1,TRBD2
ASSLFQGAQETQH,TRBJ2-5,TRBV11-2,TRBD1
AWADRDYGYT,TRBJ1-2,TRBV30,TRBD1
ATREDRSEQF,TRBJ2-1,TRBV2,NA
ASSHRDSRQYEQY,TRBJ2-7,TRBV7-9,TRBD1
ASSLVSQNTIY,TRBJ1-3,TRBV7-2,NA
SALNRRPRNTEAF,TRBJ1-1,TRBV20-1,NA
ASSEDPRDHEQF,TRBJ2-1,TRBV10-1,NA
ASSPQVGGEQY,TRBJ2-7,TRBV18,NA
ASRTDTEAF,TRBJ1-1,TRBV12-3/TRBV12-4,NA
ASSRRTGSSYNEQF,TRBJ2-1,TRBV7-2,TRBD1
ASSQDETGTYEQY,TRBJ2-7,TRBV7-9,TRBD1
ASFPSWVNTEAF,TRBJ1-1,TRBV6-1,NA
ASSLVGGGSQH,TRBJ1-5,TRBV11-2,TRBD1
ASSQQVSYEQY,TRBJ2-7,TRBV7-6,NA
SVWGEGKTYETQY,TRBJ2-5,TRBV29-1,NA
ASTQNTGELF,TRBJ2-2,TRBV6-6,NA
ASSLYTGNTIY,TRBJ1-3,TRBV7-2,NA
ASSLYQGQETQY,TRBJ2-5,TRBV7-2,NA
ASSSGGDSTEAF,TRBJ1-1,TRBV7-9,NA
SAPKQNSPLH,TRBJ1-6,TRBV20-1,NA
SAPNPWLSGNTIY,TRBJ1-3,TRBV20-1,NA
SARGADQETQY,TRBJ2-5,TRBV20-1,NA
SASRDSLINTEAF,TRBJ1-1,TRBV20-1,TRBD1
ASQQGSLQPQH,TRBJ1-5,TRBV2,NA
ASKGSGTTQY,TRBJ2-3,TRBV10-1,TRBD2
ASSEEDAAEQY,TRBJ2-7,TRBV7-8,NA
ASRETQVSNTGELF,TRBJ2-2,TRBV2,NA
ASSQPSGLYGYT,TRBJ1-2,TRBV7-9,NA
ASSRDAIGYT,TRBJ1-2,TRBV6-5,NA
ASSESTVGTEAF,TRBJ1-1,TRBV10-1,NA
SALDPGYNSPLH,TRBJ1-6,TRBV20-1,NA
ASSFQPSGSIGELF,TRBJ2-2,TRBV7-8,TRBD2
ATSQGARETQY,TRBJ2-5,TRBV10-3,TRBD1
SPSAGGSYEQY,TRBJ2-7,TRBV29-1,TRBD2
ASTLRPPGNTIY,TRBJ1-3,TRBV12-3/TRBV12-4,NA
ASSKRNYGYT,TRBJ1-2,TRBV11-2,NA
ASSSGTTTLGNEKLF,TRBJ1-4,TRBV7-9,NA
SASPGGEGYGYT,TRBJ1-2,TRBV20-1,NA
AIGDKNTGELF,TRBJ2-2,TRBV10-3,NA
AISGPGGNQPQH,TRBJ1-5,TRBV10-3,NA
ASSSGQDYGYT,TRBJ1-2,TRBV11-2,TRBD1
SVARTGRYTEAF,TRBJ1-1,TRBV29-1,TRBD1
ASSWGSGGAYGYT,TRBJ1-2,TRBV7-9,NA
ASSPGLAGEGDEQY,TRBJ2-7,TRBV4-2,TRBD2
SAPEPGLAGWVYEQY,TRBJ2-7,TRBV20-1,TRBD2
SATGLAGLQETQY,TRBJ2-5,TRBV20-1,TRBD2